This T cell receptor (beta chain) was recorded in a study of blood T cells in healthy people across ages. Study outcomes and limitations: While age rose, TCR beta diversity per million T cells dropped in a roughly linear way.

Primers used in a second PCR of about 7 to 11 cycles were a sample-barcoded 5' primer and a J-beta primer mix. Each TCR beta cDNA got a 12-nucleotide random molecular identifier. One entry per CDR3 protein results from TCRdb running MiXCR on the 5' RACE reads. The sample consists of about 690,000 distinct CDR3 sequences, about 43% of them appearing once. This clonotype was counted at least ten times. Its specificity is not known. No fewer than 7 million PBMCs went into each sample. The sample consisted of blood. The clonotype was recovered from a man older than 75 in good health.

The CDR3 protein is CASSLLGAITDTQYF. The CDR3 coding sequence is TGCGCCAGCAGCTTGCTTGGGGCAATCACAGATACGCAGTATTTT. The V gene is TRBV5-1, the J gene TRBJ2-3; the D gene is possibly TRBD1 (5 bases). The V gene lost 1 base and the J gene lost 2 bases, with 11 bases spanning the gap. CDR1 SGHRS and CDR2 YFSETQ come from the germline V gene. The CDR3 has 15 amino acids.